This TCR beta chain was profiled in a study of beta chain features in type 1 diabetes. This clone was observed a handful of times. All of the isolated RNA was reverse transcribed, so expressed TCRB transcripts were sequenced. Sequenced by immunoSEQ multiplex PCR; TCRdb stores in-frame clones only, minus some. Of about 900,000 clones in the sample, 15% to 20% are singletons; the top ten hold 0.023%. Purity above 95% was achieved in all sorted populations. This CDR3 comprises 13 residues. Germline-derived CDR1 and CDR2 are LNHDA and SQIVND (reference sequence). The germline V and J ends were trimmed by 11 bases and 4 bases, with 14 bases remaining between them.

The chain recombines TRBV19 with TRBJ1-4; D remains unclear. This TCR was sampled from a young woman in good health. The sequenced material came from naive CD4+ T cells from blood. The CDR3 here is CALQTGLNEKLFF. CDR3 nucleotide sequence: TGTGCCTTGCAGACGGGTCTTAATGAAAAACTGTTTTTT. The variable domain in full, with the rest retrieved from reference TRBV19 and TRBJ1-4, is DGGITQSPKYLFRKEGQNVTLSCEQNLNHDAMYWYRQDPGQGLRLIYYSQIVNDFQKGDIAEGYSVSREKKESFPLTVTSAQKNPTAFYLCALQTGLNEKLFFGSGTQLSVL.